The clone carrying this T cell receptor beta chain appeared a single time. Its antigen remains unknown. TCRdb's table, derived via immunoSEQ multiplex PCR, lists solely in-frame clones and lacks some. The table includes roughly 100,000 clones, approximately 87% detected once. The sample belongs to a study of T cell responses to AZD1222 COVID-19 vaccine. Study as a whole: Second doses at about 4 or about 12 weeks were pooled. Notes on the study in general: Researchers took repertoire samples only after the peak T cell response had come.

Trimming took 5 bases from V and 6 from J, leaving 17 bases between them. The CDR3 spans 15 residues. The germline V gene encodes CDR1 SGHVS and CDR2 FQNEAQ. The sequencing here drew on peripheral blood, taken on day 0 of AZD1222 vaccination. This sequence originates from an adult in good health. The chain has TRBV7-8 and TRBJ2-1; D unclear. The CDR3 DNA sequence: TGTGCCAGCAGCACAATCCGAGGTCCCCGCAATGAGCAGTTCTTC. Protein: CASSTIRGPRNEQFF.